This T cell receptor (beta chain) was captured in a study of response to subunit inactivated influenza vaccine. Findings and limits, study-wide: Authors suggested each seasonal flu vaccination may recruit only limited numbers of new T cells.

TCRdb re-called the RT-PCR reads through MiXCR, storing one row per CDR3 protein. The table lists about 650,000 distinct CDR3 sequences, 15% to 19% of them singletons. This clonotype was counted between two and nine times. The antigen remains unidentified. The CDR3 contains 16 residues. The junction had 12 bases not matched to a gene; V was cut back by 4 bases and J by 6 bases. The sequences come from PBMCs from blood, collected 11 to 12 days after vaccination. This receptor was obtained from a man in his fifties who received an inactivated influenza vaccine. The chain links TRBV12-3 or TRBV12-4 to TRBJ2-1; 7 positions match TRBD1. CDR3 sequence reads: CASSSLTGRVGNEQFF. In nucleotides, the CDR3 is TGTGCCAGCAGTTCGTTGACAGGGCGGGTGGGCAATGAGCAGTTCTTC.